These 4 T cell receptor beta chains share one sample of origin, sequenced in a study of T cell clonotyping in hematopoietic cell transplantation. Sequencing was performed with immunoSEQ multiplex PCR; in TCRdb, only in-frame clones are kept and a portion is missing. The sample consists of around 28,000 clones, around 93% of them appearing once. Time point: recipient sample about 28 days before transplant, after cytoreduction. The sample here was peripheral blood mononuclear cells, taken before stem cell transplant. These receptors originate from a man aged 50 to 60 with acute myeloid leukemia. Some clones in this sample may be carry-over from other donors' samples.

The gene calls are TRBV18 and TRBJ1-4; 9 bases are shared with TRBD1. Germline lookup yields CDR1 KGHSH and CDR2 LQKENI. Unmatched junction bases numbered 3, after V lost 0 bases and J lost 7 bases. This CDR3 is built from 15 residues. The chain's CDR3 is CASSPPGQGREKLFF. In nucleotides, the CDR3 is TGTGCCAGCTCACCACCGGGACAGGGCCGTGAAAAACTGTTTTTT.

The chain combines TRBV4-1 with TRBJ1-1, with D possibly TRBD1 on 6 matching bases. The germline CDR1 and CDR2 sequences are MGHRA and YSYEKL. V lost 3 bases, J lost 6 bases, and 14 bases lay in between. CDR3 length: 14 residues. DNA for the CDR3: TGCGCCAGCAGCCAGGGAGGGGGGGGCCCTGAAGCTTTCTTT. It specifies CASSQGGGGPEAFF.

The V call is TRBV4-2, the J call TRBJ1-1; D call uncertain. Trimming shortened V by 4 bases and J by 1 base, and 37 bases separated the two germline ends. Per germline, CDR1 LGHNA and CDR2 YNFKEQ. CDR3 length: 23 residues. CDR3 sequence reads: CASSLISGPRGGVGWASNTEAFF. The DNA for the CDR3 is TGTGCCAGCAGCCTTATCTCGGGCCCAAGAGGCGGGGTCGGCTGGGCGTCGAACACTGAAGCTTTCTTT.

This sequence joins TRBV30 and TRBJ2-2; no clear D. V dropped 2 bases and J dropped 7 bases, with 8 bases sitting between them. Germline V gene data show CDR1 as GTSNPN and CDR2 as SVGIG (reference sequence). The CDR3 is 12 amino acids. CDR3 in DNA: TGTGCCTGGAGTCTTATTATCGGGGAGCTGTTTTTT. It is translated as CAWSLIIGELFF. Full variable domain (rest looked up from reference TRBV30 and TRBJ2-2): SQTIHQWPATLVQPVGSPLSLECTVEGTSNPNLYWYRQAAGRGLQLLFYSVGIGQISSEVPQNLSASRPQDRQFILSSKKLLLSDSGFYLCAWSLIIGELFFGEGSRLTVL.